The present TCR beta chain was sequenced within a study of blood T cells in healthy people across ages. Regarding the study as a whole: Strongly correlated with naive T cell percentage was TCR beta diversity.

This clonotype has ten or more counts. Antigen: not known. It was with a sample-barcoded 5' primer and a J-beta primer mix that a second PCR of about 6 to 12 cycles was run. TCRdb used MiXCR to reprocess the 5' RACE reads, holding one entry per CDR3 protein. The table shows some 790,000 distinct CDR3 sequences, with 29% occurring only once. V lost 0 bases and J 4 bases, leaving 7 bases between the germline ends. Germline CDR1 reads SQVTM; CDR2 reads ANQGSEA. This CDR3 spans 13 amino acids. Sequencing was done on a sample of blood. The clonotype originates from a woman aged 80 or older in good health. V gene TRBV29-1 combines with J gene TRBJ2-4, with unresolved D. CDR3 loop: CSVEDLWKNIQYF. The CDR3 DNA reads TGCAGCGTTGAAGATCTTTGGAAAAACATTCAGTACTTC.